Listed here are 3 T cell receptor beta chains from one sample, sequenced in a study of human T cells and chemical hapten exposure. Stated time point: patch test 1, 2 weeks after DPC sensitization. The treatment here: therapeutic diphenylcyclopropenone sensitization with weekly scalp DPC. TCRdb called the RACE reads again in MiXCR, with one record for every CDR3 protein. The table shows fewer than 400,000 distinct CDR3 sequences, with roughly 6.9% occurring only once. The sample consisted of whole blood, taken in connection with sensitization to the hapten diphenylcyclopropenone (DPC). The receptors stem from a woman younger than 35 with alopecia areata. Some clones in this sample may be carry-over from other donors' samples.

The chain has TRBV19 and TRBJ1-3; 9 bases line up with TRBD1. The CDR3 is 16 amino acids. V shed 7 bases, J shed 0 bases, and the junction held 7 bases outside the gene matches. Looked up from germline, CDR1 is LNHDA and CDR2 is SQIVND (reference sequence). Here the CDR3 reads CASNAQGAPSGNTIYF. In nucleotides, the CDR3 is TGTGCCAGTAACGCACAGGGGGCACCCTCTGGAAACACCATATATTTT.

This clonotype was seen only a few times. The chain joins TRBV5-1 to TRBJ2-1; D possibly uses TRBD1 or TRBD2 (7 bases each). V lost 3 bases and J lost 0, with 10 bases in between. The germline CDR1 and CDR2 sequences are SGHRS and YFSETQ. The CDR3 spans 15 residues. The CDR3 DNA reads as TGCGCCAGCAGCTGGGAGGGGGCCTCCTACAATGAGCAGTTCTTC. Its translation: CASSWEGASYNEQFF.

This chain connects TRBV6-5 to TRBJ1-1; 10 bases match TRBD1. The CDR3 sequence is 13 residues long. CDR1 and CDR2 from the germline V gene are MNHEY and SVGAGI. V lost 9 bases and J lost 1; bases outside the gene matches: 2. The CDR3 DNA reads TGTGCCAGTGACAGGGGGCCGAACACTGAAGCTTTCTTT. This sequence encodes CASDRGPNTEAFF.